This T cell receptor (beta chain) appears in the sequencing data of a study of metastatic and nonmetastatic thyroid tumors. This clone was detected once. The CDR3 length is 17 residues. V gave up 5 bases and J gave up 0 bases, with 19 bases separating them. Germline values: CDR1 LNHDA, CDR2 SQIVND (reference sequence). Nobody among the patients had been given any treatment before thyroid surgery. In the source study's methods: Clinicopathological groups differed in CDR3, with these differences serving to build a distant-metastasis classifier for papillary thyroid cancer. With MiXCR, TCRdb called clones anew from the PCR reads. Here the V and J calls rest on TCRdb's processing, not on the authors' analysis. Among 20,000 to 30,000 clones listed, under 30% were seen once.

Source material: blood. The chain couples TRBV19 to TRBJ1-2; perhaps TRBD1 as D (6 bases). The receptor comes from a female donor with papillary thyroid cancer or a benign thyroid nodule (not recorded which). Some clones in this sample may be carry-over from other donors' samples. The CDR3 here is CASSPVRGPPSNYGYTF. CDR3 DNA: TGTGCCAGTAGTCCGGTACGGGGGCCCCCTTCTAACTATGGCTACACCTTC.